The present entry profiles one T cell receptor (beta chain) with its context. Its matching antigen is unknown. Trimming removed 5 bases from V and 4 bases from J, with 15 bases in between. This CDR3 region has 15 residues. Germline-derived CDR1 and CDR2 are MNHEY and SVGAGI. The sample belongs to a study of T cell responses to AZD1222 COVID-19 vaccine. About the study: Pooling covered second doses at about 4 or about 12 weeks. Findings and caveats of the study: Samples come after the peak T cell response, not at day 14.

This table comes from immunoSEQ multiplex PCR, and its TCRdb copy is limited to in-frame clones, with some not included. The sample contains some 130,000 clones, around 86% of which appear only once. Sequences were derived from peripheral blood, sampled on day 0 of AZD1222 vaccination. The TCR sequence derives from an adult in good health. The V and J genes are TRBV6-5 and TRBJ1-5; tentatively, D is TRBD1 (5 bases). CDR3 nucleotides: TGTGCCAGCAGTCCCGGCGGGACGTCAAATCAGCCCCAGCATTTT. Protein: CASSPGGTSNQPQHF.